This TCR beta chain was recorded in a study of blood T cells in healthy people across ages (dated by TCRdb to the mid-2010s). Study-wide context: Template switching captured roughly one uniquely barcoded TCR beta cDNA molecule per two T cells in model experiments. Four age groups were formed from the donors: young (average about 15 years), middle-aged (approximately 40), aged (about 62) and long-lived (approximately 78). The study analyzed two additional independent replicas of 1 million unique cDNA reads from the same blood draw for two donors, one aged 18 to 30 and one aged 80 or older. Age-related changes in TCR beta repertoire diversity were measured in the study by deep sequencing normalized with unique cDNA molecular identifiers. What the study reported, not specific to this receptor: The CMV infection status of donors was not known, potentially confounding age-related changes in expanded clonotypes. The percentage of naive T cells measured by flow cytometry correlated strongly with observed TCR beta diversity. The long-lived group showed more naive CD4+ T cells, fewer expanded clones and increased TCR diversity than the aged group, suggesting age selection. Total diversity estimates from one million sequenced T cells were considered lower bounds and underestimates. Because profiling used bulk unsorted PBMCs, naive and antigen-experienced compartments could not be compared conclusively. Observed TCR beta diversity per million T cells fell roughly linearly with age, and a significant reduction was already apparent by age approximately 41.

The protocol used for the library was 5' RACE. The sample was run on an Illumina HiSeq 2500. A second PCR of roughly 7 to 11 cycles was performed with a sample-barcoded 5' primer and a J-beta primer mix. Each TCR beta cDNA molecule received a unique molecular identifier from a template-switch 5' adaptor carrying 12 random nucleotides. At least 2.5 million CDR3-containing paired-end reads were obtained from each sample. First-strand cDNA synthesis was performed from all RNA using the Mint cDNA synthesis kit, with priming by a TRBC-specific oligonucleotide. All cDNA was treated with uracil-DNA glycosylase and then went through a first 18-cycle PCR with the universal primers M1SS and BC2_uni_R. Under the source paper's analysis protocol: Normalization of each sample was performed by random selection of 1 million high-quality reads, each carrying a distinct molecular identifier. Reads with shared molecular identifiers were discarded instead of being binned into consensus sequences. MiTCR, with a Q25 quality threshold and the strictest error-elimination algorithm, was used for CDR3 identification, clonotype clustering and error correction. Lower-bound total TCR beta diversity was estimated with a nonparametric unseen species model using Euler transformation. The public sequencing data were trimmed at Q25 with fastp and processed into clonotypes with MiXCR by TCRdb, which kept only in-frame beta chains. Each entry merges the rows of one CDR3 protein and shows their most common DNA and genes. The V and J calls come from TCRdb's annotation, not from the publication. In all, the sample holds more than 450,000 distinct CDR3 sequences, and about 27% of those were seen once. About 3.3% of the sample lies in the top ten.

The CDR1 and CDR2 encoded by the germline V gene (reference sequence) are DFQATT and SNEGSKA. Including the terminal cysteine and phenylalanine, the CDR3 comprises 13 residues. Solely the CDR3 DNA is kept, with 39 bases framed from the first base. The roughly 39 donors, aged about 6 to 95 years, were systemically healthy Caucasian individuals from Russia. Each donor gave approximately 9.4 milliliters of peripheral blood, drawn into EDTA-treated Vacutainer tubes. Ficoll-Paque density-gradient centrifugation was used to isolate PBMCs, with at least 6.5 million per sample. Trizol reagent was used to extract total RNA from the PBMCs, yielding at least 6 micrograms per sample. Naive CD45RAhigh/CD27high T cell percentages were measured by flow cytometry on a PBMC aliquot from every donor. Note on this clonotype: Its antigen has not been determined. Relative to the germline gene, one junction end is altered; a read error may explain this.

These same records also appear under a second study, on T cells of mothers and their children. From that second study: Nine systemically healthy Caucasian individuals, comprising three mothers and their six children, were included as donors. cDNA synthesis consumed the entire amount of extracted RNA, loaded at around 1.5 ug RNA in each 15 ul reaction. In the second PCR, the M1S primer added sample barcodes and 2-4 random nucleotides. Over 8 million TCR beta CDR3 reads came from each mother, compared with about 3 million reads from each child. TCR recombination output is similarly shaped by thymic selection in related and unrelated pairs, with a minor effect exerted by inherited differences. Normalized repertoire overlap was always slightly but never significantly higher in related than unrelated mother-child pairs. With a sensitivity of around 97 clones per million clonotypes, no persistent microchimeric T cell clones were detected. The study used deep NGS to compare TCR beta repertoires of mothers and children, seeking features distinguishing related mother-child pairs from unrelated individuals. Mothers averaged about 40 +/- 4 years of age and children averaged roughly 12 +/- 4 years. After adapter ligation was performed with NEBNext reagents, the libraries were sequenced on an Illumina HiSeq 2000 with 100+100 nt paired-end reads. To prevent cross-contamination, the mother and child libraries were prepared a month apart and were sequenced in separate runs. For each donor, between roughly 450,000 and 2,300,000 distinct TCR beta clonotypes were identified. Naive TCR beta clonotypes were estimated from low-frequency clonotypes matched to each donor's FACS-determined naive share, without sorting.

This chain joins TRBV20-1 to TRBJ1-1, with no D gene named confidently. The origin of this receptor is a boy aged 2 to 10 in good health. Material: blood. CDR3 sequence: CSATPVPNTEAFF. Here is the DNA: TGCAGCGCTACCCCCGTCCCGAACACTGAAGCTTTCTTT.